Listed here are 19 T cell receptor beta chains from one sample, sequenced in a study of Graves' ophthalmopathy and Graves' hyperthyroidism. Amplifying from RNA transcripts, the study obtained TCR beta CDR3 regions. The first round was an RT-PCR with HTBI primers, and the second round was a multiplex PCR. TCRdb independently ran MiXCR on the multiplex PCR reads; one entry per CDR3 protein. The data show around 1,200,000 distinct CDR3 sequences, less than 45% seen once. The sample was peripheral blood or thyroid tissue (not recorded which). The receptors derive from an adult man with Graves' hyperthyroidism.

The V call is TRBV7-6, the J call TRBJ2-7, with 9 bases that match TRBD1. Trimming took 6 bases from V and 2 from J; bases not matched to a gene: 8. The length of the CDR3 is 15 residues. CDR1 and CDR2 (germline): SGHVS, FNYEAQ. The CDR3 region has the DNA TGTGCCAGCAGTGTGACAGGGGGAGAGACCTACGAGCAGTACTTC. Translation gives CASSVTGGETYEQYF.

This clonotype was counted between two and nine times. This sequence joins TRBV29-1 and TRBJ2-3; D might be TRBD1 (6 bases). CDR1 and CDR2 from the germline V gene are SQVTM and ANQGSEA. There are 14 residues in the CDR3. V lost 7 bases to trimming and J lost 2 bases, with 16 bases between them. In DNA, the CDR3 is TGCAGCGCCGATCTGCAGGGGCCCACAGATACGCAGTATTTT. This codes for CSADLQGPTDTQYF.

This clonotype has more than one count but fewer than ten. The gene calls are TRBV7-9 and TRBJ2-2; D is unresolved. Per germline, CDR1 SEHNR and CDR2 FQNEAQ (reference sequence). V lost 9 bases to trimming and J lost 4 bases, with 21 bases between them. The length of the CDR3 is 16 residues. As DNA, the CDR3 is TGTGCCAGTAAGCCTCTGCGCGCCTTGAGCACCGGGGAGCTGTTTTTT. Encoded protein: CASKPLRALSTGELFF.

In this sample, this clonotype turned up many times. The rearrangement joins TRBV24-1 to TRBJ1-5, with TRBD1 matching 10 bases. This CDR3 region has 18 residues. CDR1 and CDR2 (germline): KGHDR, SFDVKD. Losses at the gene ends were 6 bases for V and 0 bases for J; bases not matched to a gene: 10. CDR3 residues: CATSLTGTGADSNQPQHF. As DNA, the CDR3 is TGTGCCACCAGTTTGACCGGGACAGGGGCGGATAGCAATCAGCCCCAGCATTTT.

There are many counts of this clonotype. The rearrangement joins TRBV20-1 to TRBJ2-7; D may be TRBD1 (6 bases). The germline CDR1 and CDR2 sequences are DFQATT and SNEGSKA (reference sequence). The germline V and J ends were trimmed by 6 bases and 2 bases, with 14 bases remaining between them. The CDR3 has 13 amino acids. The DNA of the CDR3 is TGCAGTGCGGGCCGGGACACCACCTACGAGCAGTACTTC. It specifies CSAGRDTTYEQYF.

The CDR3 reads CASSLAGAGSQPQHF. The DNA of the CDR3 is TGCGCCAGCAGCTTGGCGGGGGCAGGGTCTCAGCCCCAGCATTTT. J is TRBJ1-5 and V is TRBV5-1, with a possible D match to TRBD1 (6 bases). V was clipped by 0 bases and J by 6 bases, with 13 bases between them. The CDR3 is 15 residues long. Germline lookup yields CDR1 SGHRS and CDR2 YFSETQ.

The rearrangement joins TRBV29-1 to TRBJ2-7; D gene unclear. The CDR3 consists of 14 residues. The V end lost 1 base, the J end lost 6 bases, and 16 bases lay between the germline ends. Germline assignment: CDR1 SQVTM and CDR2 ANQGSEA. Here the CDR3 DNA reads TGCAGCGTTGAAGGGGGTGAGGTCTTAAGCGAGCAGTACTTC. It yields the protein CSVEGGEVLSEQYF.

The DNA for the CDR3 is TGTGCCAGCAGCTTCCCATTTAGCTGGAGGGGGCCGAACACCGGGGAGCTGTTTTTT. Translated, it gives CASSFPFSWRGPNTGELFF. This chain links TRBV7-2 with TRBJ2-2, with D perhaps TRBD1 (7 bases). Per the germline V gene, CDR1 is SGHTA and CDR2 is FQGNSA. The CDR3 consists of 19 residues. Trimming took 3 bases from V and 0 from J, leaving 20 bases between them.

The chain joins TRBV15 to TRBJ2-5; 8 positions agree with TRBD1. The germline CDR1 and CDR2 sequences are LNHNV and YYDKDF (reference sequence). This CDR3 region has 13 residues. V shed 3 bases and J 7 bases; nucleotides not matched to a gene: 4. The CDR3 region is CATSSTGGTTQYF. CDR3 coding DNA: TGTGCCACCAGCAGTACAGGGGGTACGACCCAGTACTTC.

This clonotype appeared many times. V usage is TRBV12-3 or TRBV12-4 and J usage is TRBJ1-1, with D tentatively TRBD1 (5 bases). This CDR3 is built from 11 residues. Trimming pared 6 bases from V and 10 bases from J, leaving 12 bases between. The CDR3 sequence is CASSPLGGAFF. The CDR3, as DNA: TGTGCCAGCAGCCCGTTGGGGGGAGCTTTCTTT.

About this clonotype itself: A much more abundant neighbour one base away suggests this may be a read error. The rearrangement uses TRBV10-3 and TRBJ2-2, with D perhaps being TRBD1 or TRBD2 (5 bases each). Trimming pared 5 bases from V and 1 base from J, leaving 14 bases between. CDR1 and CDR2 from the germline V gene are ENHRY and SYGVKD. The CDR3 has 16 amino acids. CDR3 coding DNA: TGTGCCATCAGTACGATCGGGGCCCTGAACACCGGGGAGCTGTTTTTT. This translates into CAISTIGALNTGELFF.

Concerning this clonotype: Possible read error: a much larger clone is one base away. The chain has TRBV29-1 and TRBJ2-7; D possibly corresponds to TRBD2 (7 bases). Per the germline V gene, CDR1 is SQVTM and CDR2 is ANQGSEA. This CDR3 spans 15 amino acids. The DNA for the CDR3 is TGCAGCGTTGAAAACCTGGGGGGGGGCGCCGACGAGCGGTACTTC. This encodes CSVENLGGGADERYF.

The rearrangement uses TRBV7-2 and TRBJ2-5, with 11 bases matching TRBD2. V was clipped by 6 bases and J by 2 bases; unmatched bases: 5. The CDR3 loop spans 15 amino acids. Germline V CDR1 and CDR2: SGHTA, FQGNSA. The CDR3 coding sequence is TGTGCCAGCAGTTTACCTAGCGGGGGGCAAGAGACCCAGTACTTC. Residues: CASSLPSGGQETQYF.

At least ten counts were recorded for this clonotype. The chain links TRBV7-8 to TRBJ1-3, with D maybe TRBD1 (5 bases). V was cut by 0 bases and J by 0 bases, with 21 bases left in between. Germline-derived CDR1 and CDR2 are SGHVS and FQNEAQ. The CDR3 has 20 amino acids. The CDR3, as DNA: TGTGCCAGCAGCTTAGCGGTTGGTAGGGGACGGTTCCTCTCTGGAAACACCATATATTTT. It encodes CASSLAVGRGRFLSGNTIYF.

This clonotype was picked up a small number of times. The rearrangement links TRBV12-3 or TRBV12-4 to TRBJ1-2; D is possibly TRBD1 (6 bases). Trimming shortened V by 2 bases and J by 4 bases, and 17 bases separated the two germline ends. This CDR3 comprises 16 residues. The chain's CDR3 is CASSLPSGQTRYGYTF. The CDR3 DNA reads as TGTGCCAGCAGTTTACCTTCCGGACAGACCCGCTATGGCTACACCTTC.

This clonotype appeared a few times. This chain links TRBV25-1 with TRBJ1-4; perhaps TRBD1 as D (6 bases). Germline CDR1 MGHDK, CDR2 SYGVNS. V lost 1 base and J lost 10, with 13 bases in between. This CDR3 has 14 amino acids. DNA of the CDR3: TGTGCCAGCAGTGAATGGGGACAAGGCGGAAAACTGTTTTTT. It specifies CASSEWGQGGKLFF.

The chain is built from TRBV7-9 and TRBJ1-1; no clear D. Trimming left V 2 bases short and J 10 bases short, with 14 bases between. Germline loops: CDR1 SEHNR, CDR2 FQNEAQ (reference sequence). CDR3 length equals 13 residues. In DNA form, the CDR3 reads TGTGCCAGCAGCTTAAGTGGGGAACAGATAGCTTTCTTT. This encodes CASSLSGEQIAFF.

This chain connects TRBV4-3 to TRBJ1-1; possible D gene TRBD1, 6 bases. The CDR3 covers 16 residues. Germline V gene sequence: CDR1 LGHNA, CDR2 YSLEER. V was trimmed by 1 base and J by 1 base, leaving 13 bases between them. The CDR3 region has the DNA TGCGCCAGCAGCCAAGTGGTGTTGGGGGCGAACACTGAAGCTTTCTTT. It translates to CASSQVVLGANTEAFF.

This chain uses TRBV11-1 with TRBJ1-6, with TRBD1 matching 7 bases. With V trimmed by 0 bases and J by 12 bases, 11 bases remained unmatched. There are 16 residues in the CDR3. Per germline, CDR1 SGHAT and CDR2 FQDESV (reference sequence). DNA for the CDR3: TGTGCCAGCAGCTTAGCGGATAGGGGGCCAACCGGACCCCTCCACTTT. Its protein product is CASSLADRGPTGPLHF.